This TCR beta chain was observed in a study of identical twins (dated by TCRdb to the mid-2010s). For context, the study as a whole: To test whether fetal clonotypes persist, this study deep-sequenced TCR alpha and beta repertoires from monozygotic twins, from unrelated adults of various ages, and from cord blood. To rule out contamination, the twin experiments were replicated at different times with different library preparation protocols.

Paper-wide results and their limitations: Because the same donors could not be followed over many years, the conclusions depended on cross-sectional statistical analysis. Abundant cord blood beta clonotypes carried fewer insertions; young adult naive repertoires showed a weaker similar trend, while memory repertoires showed none. The excess sharing between twins in beta out-of-frame sequences was weaker because fewer shared sequences reduced the signal-to-noise ratio. Compared with coincidental sharing between unrelated individuals, out-of-frame TCR alpha sequences shared between twins showed an excess of sequences with low generation probability. Recombination models systematically underestimated out-of-frame TCR alpha sharing in monozygotic twins but agreed with sharing between unrelated individuals. Invariant T cells such as MAIT and iNKT could partly confound zero-insertion analyses, although diverse VJ usage argued against such confounding for most clonotypes.

The library was made by 5' RACE. Sequencing took place on an Illumina HiSeq 2000. A universal primer binding site was added through template switching, and the final cDNA carried a unique molecular identifier so that TCR cDNA molecules could be counted accurately. First-strand cDNA for TCR alpha and beta chains was synthesized from specific primers in the conserved constant-segment region. Each cDNA library was double barcoded, with a SMART-Mk sample barcode plus Illumina barcodes, to control for contamination. Two successive PCR steps introduced TruSeq adapter sequences along with Illumina sample barcodes. Sequencing of the TCR alpha and beta cDNA libraries was done on the Illumina HiSeq platform using custom primers. The study's own analysis went as follows. Raw reads were processed with MiGEC to extract unique molecular identifiers, and MiXCR was used to determine CDR3 positions. For each individual, recombination models were inferred using an EM algorithm with the repgenHMM and IGoR tools. Shared clonotype analysis was performed with the tcR package in R, normalizing sharing by the product of cloneset sizes. To study raw recombination without the effects of thymic and clonal selection, out-of-frame nonproductive sequences were analyzed. TCRdb passed the public sequencing reads through fastp at Q25 and MiXCR, retaining productive beta sequences. Entries that share a CDR3 protein sequence are merged under the most common genes and DNA. The V and J calls were not made by the authors but by TCRdb's processing. This sample gives about 470,000 distinct CDR3 sequences in total; roughly 26% of them show up just once. Around 3% of the sample goes to the ten largest clones.

As to this clonotype: Its antigen remains unidentified. No much larger clonotype is one base removed from it; base qualities were not supplied.

Every donor was a healthy Caucasian. Three pairs of female monozygotic twins, all aged about 18 to 30 years, made up the twin cohort. CD4+ and CD8+ T cell populations were isolated with positive isolation kits from Invitrogen. These data also featured in a second study, about T cells expressing NK-cell markers. Per the second study: In sorted CD3+CD56+NKG2C+, CD3+CD56+NKG2C- and CD3+CD56-NKG2C+ T-cell subsets from roughly 8 donors, TCR beta-chain repertoires were profiled. Of the eight sequenced donors, seven were found to be HCMV-seropositive and one was found to be HCMV-seronegative. In several experiments an anti-gammadeltaTCR antibody was added to restrict sorting to alphabetaTCR-expressing T cells. In over five donors, the dominant CD3+CD56+NKG2C+ clonotypes were among the top 10 CD8+ clonotypes and accounted for roughly 1.0-7.0% of CD8+ T cells. Those dominant clonotypes were again the most abundant among CD3+CD56-NKG2C+ cells in a handful of donors, at about 25-65%. It remained unclear whether the expanded NKG2C-expressing T cell clones were specific for HCMV antigens. Randomly selected healthy volunteers, three men and five women, were used as the eight sequenced donors. HCMV-specific IgG was detected in serum with a commercial ELISA kit to determine HCMV serostatus. Reads were demultiplexed and grouped by UMI with MIGEC, and clonotypes were assembled and quantified with MiTCR. To exclude erroneous sequences, any TCR cDNA sequence not supported by at least two reads was discarded. The tcR package was used for downstream repertoire analysis, with clonotypes matched between fractions based on CDR3 nucleotide sequence plus V segment. VDJmatch was used to annotate antigen specificity against VDJdb, with one amino acid substitution allowed in CDR3.

Source material: CD4+ T cells sorted from blood. This TCR was recovered from a woman under 30 in good health.

The CDR3 protein sequence reads: CATSDSVGDRGFRNEQFF. The sequence in DNA is TGTGCCACCAGTGATTCAGTTGGGGACAGGGGATTTCGGAATGAGCAGTTCTTC. The sequence links TRBV24-1 to TRBJ2-1, with 10 bases aligning to TRBD1. Taken from the germline V gene, the CDR1 and CDR2 loops are KGHDR and SFDVKD. Clipping removes 2 bases from V and 7 bases from J, with 13 as the unmatched junction base count. From the cysteine through the phenylalanine, the CDR3 covers 18 amino acids. The retained sequence is limited to the CDR3, 54 bases, with the frame set at the first base.